This T cell receptor (beta chain) was sequenced in a study of T-cell memory formation after mild COVID-19. The TCR alpha and TCR beta cDNA libraries, bearing sample barcodes and UMIs, were generated by 5'RACE using constant-segment primers. TCRdb called the 5' RACE reads again in MiXCR, with one record for every CDR3 protein. The sample records 150,000 to 200,000 distinct CDR3 sequences, about 22% being singletons. Trimming removed 0 bases from V and 0 bases from J, with 8 bases in between. The CDR3 has 15 amino acids. The clonotype was recovered from an adult woman who had mild COVID-19 (a few samples of this study predate the infection). Cell type and time point are not known. Sequencing input: PBMCs or a T cell subset sorted from them (not recorded which). The chain joins TRBV12-3 or TRBV12-4 to TRBJ1-1; no definite D call. Here the CDR3 reads CASSLAASMNTEAFF. The CDR3 DNA reads as TGTGCCAGCAGTTTAGCGGCCTCAATGAACACTGAAGCTTTCTTT.